The clone carrying this TCR beta chain appeared a single time. This record belongs to a study of circulating and synovial CD4+ cells in juvenile arthritis. Profiling relied on immunoSEQ multiplex PCR, and the TCRdb table lists in-frame clones only, not all of them. The table shows approximately 36,000 clones, with about 94% occurring only once. Per the germline V gene, CDR1 is SNHLY and CDR2 is FYNNEI. The ends were cut back, 6 bases at V and 13 bases at J, with 13 bases in the middle. This CDR3 is built from 11 residues. The chain couples TRBV2 to TRBJ2-1; the D gene is possibly TRBD1 (5 bases). The receptor was isolated from a human donor with juvenile idiopathic arthritis. The specimen sequenced was CD4+ T cells from blood. CDR3: CASRERQPQFF. The DNA for the CDR3 is TGTGCCAGCAGGGAGAGACAGCCCCAGTTCTTC. Based on the CDR3 plus reference TRBV2 and TRBJ2-1, the full variable domain is EPEVTQTPSHQVTQMGQEVILRCVPISNHLYFYWYRQILGQKVEFLVSFYNNEISEKSEIFDDQFSVERPDGSNFTLKIRSTKLEDSAMYFCASRERQPQFFGPGTRLTVL.